The text below deals with one T cell receptor (beta chain). Its target is unknown. In the PCR, 60 Vbeta and 13 Jbeta primers were used. The method was immunoSEQ multiplex PCR; TCRdb's version includes in-frame clones alone and lacks a portion of them. Here the sample spans roughly 120,000 clones, 79% being singletons. The record originates from a study of cytomegalovirus exposure and HLA in healthy donors. Overall study results and limits: Later analysis demonstrated an association between a missense DCLRE1C variant and TCR beta V- and J-gene trimming. The study designated 160 or so TCR beta chains cytomegalovirus-associated.

This sequence was found in a young man in good health and CMV-seronegative. Sequenced input: PBMCs.

The CDR3 sequence: CASSVLSQGGEQYF. CDR3 coding DNA: TGTGCCAGCAGCGTCCTCTCCCAAGGCGGCGAGCAGTACTTC. This chain links TRBV9 with TRBJ2-7; no firm D call. CDR1 and CDR2 from the germline V gene are SGDLS and YYNGEE. Trimming removed 2 bases from V and 6 bases from J, with 15 bases in between. The CDR3 covers 14 residues.